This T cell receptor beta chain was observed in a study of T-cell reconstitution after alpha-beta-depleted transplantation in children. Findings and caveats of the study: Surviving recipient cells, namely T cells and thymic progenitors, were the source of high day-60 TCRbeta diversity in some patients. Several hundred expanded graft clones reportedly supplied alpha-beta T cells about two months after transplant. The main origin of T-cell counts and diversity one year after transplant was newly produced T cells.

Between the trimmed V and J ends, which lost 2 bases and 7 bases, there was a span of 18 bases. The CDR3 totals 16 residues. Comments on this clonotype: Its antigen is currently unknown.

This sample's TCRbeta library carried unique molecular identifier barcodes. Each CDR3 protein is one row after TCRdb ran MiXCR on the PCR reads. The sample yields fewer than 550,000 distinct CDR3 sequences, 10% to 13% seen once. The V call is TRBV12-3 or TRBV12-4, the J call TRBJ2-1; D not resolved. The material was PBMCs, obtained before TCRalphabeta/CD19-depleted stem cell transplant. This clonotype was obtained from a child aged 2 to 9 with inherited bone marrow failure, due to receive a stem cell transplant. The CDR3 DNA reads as TGTGCCAGCAGTTTAAGTATGGGCGACCCCAGGAATGAGCAGTTCTTC. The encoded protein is CASSLSMGDPRNEQFF.